A selection of T cell receptor beta chains follows, all from one sample in a study of blood T cell repertoires in COVID-19. Assay used: immunoSEQ multiplex PCR; TCRdb lists only in-frame clones, some missing. The sample yields 250,000 or so clones, 75% to 90% seen once. The sequenced sample was peripheral blood. The receptors were gathered from a man aged 25-45 years with active or convalescent COVID-19. CDR3s include the opening cysteine and the closing phenylalanine or tryptophan. Each record gives: D gene, clone size, J gene, V gene, CDR3 DNA, CDR3 protein. A D gene is named only where the DNA matches it firmly. Only part of the rows carry a size: once, few, many, or a class if the clone is expanded.

D: -; size: -; J: TRBJ1-1; V: TRBV12-5; DNA: TGTGCTAGTGCCTCCCACTCGGCAGGGGTGTCTGAAGCTTTCTTT; CDR3: CASASHSAGVSEAFF
D: -; size: once; J: TRBJ2-5; V: TRBV7-6; DNA: TGTGCCAGCAGCCCCCGTATCCGGGGTTGGCAAGAGACCCAGTACTTC; CDR3: CASSPRIRGWQETQYF
D: -; size: -; J: TRBJ1-1; V: TRBV29-1; DNA: TGCAGCGTCTACAGGGACATGAACACTGAAGCTTTCTTT; CDR3: CSVYRDMNTEAFF
D: -; size: few; J: TRBJ1-1; V: TRBV5-1; DNA: TGCGCCAGCAGCTCCATCAGGGGGAACACTGAAGCTTTCTTT; CDR3: CASSSIRGNTEAFF
D: TRBD1; size: -; J: TRBJ1-2; V: TRBV5-1; DNA: TGCGCCAGCAGCTTGTCCGCCGACAGGGGGGGCCTCTATGGCTACACCTTC; CDR3: CASSLSADRGGLYGYTF
D: TRBD1; size: once; J: TRBJ2-7; V: TRBV13; DNA: TGTGCCAGCAGCTCGCACGACAGGGCCTCCTACGAGCAGTACTTC; CDR3: CASSSHDRASYEQYF
D: TRBD2; size: -; J: TRBJ2-3; V: TRBV7-9; DNA: TGTGCCACCCGAGGATTTAGCGGGGGGTTCTCAGATACGCAGTATTTT; CDR3: CATRGFSGGFSDTQYF
D: -; size: -; J: TRBJ1-2; V: TRBV4-1; DNA: TGCGCCAGCAGCCAAGAAACCCGGGACACCTATGGCTACACCTTC; CDR3: CASSQETRDTYGYTF
D: TRBD2; size: -; J: TRBJ2-7; V: TRBV3-1/TRBV3-2; DNA: TGTGCCAGCAGCCTTTTCGGGGGGGGTTACGAGCAGTACTTC; CDR3: CASSLFGGGYEQYF
D: -; size: once; J: TRBJ1-5; V: TRBV3-1/TRBV3-2; DNA: TGTGCCAGCAGCCAGGCAGGGGTCAATCAGCCCCAGCATTTT; CDR3: CASSQAGVNQPQHF
D: -; size: -; J: TRBJ2-1; V: TRBV5-6; DNA: TGTGCCAGCAGCTTGGGGGCGCCCAATGAGCAGTTCTTC; CDR3: CASSLGAPNEQFF
D: -; size: -; J: TRBJ1-5; V: TRBV4-1; DNA: TGCGCCAGCAGCCAAGATATAACAGGGACACTGCCCCAGCATTTT; CDR3: CASSQDITGTLPQHF
D: -; size: -; J: TRBJ1-2; V: TRBV27; DNA: TGTGCCAGCAGGGACTGGGCATGGGGCTACACCTTC; CDR3: CASRDWAWGYTF
D: -; size: -; J: TRBJ1-3; V: TRBV10-2; DNA: TGCGCCAGCAGTGAGAGTTTATGGACGGGGAGAAACACCATATATTTT; CDR3: CASSESLWTGRNTIYF
D: TRBD1; size: -; J: TRBJ2-1; V: TRBV7-9; DNA: TGTGCCAGCAGCGTAAGGACAGGGGGCCTTGATGAGCAGTTCTTC; CDR3: CASSVRTGGLDEQFF
D: -; size: -; J: TRBJ1-5; V: TRBV4-1; DNA: TGCGCCAGCAGCCAAGAGGCGGAGTATCGACAGCCCCAGCATTTT; CDR3: CASSQEAEYRQPQHF
D: -; size: -; J: TRBJ2-3; V: TRBV28; DNA: TGTGCCAGCAGTCCAGTTCCAGATACGCAGTATTTT; CDR3: CASSPVPDTQYF
D: -; size: -; J: TRBJ2-5; V: TRBV12-3/TRBV12-4; DNA: TGTGCCAGCAGGGGGGGGCCATTGGAGACCCAGTACTTC; CDR3: CASRGGPLETQYF
D: -; size: -; J: TRBJ2-5; V: TRBV2; DNA: TGTGCCAGCAGTGAAGGGCGCAGGGTTACTCAGACCCAGTACTTC; CDR3: CASSEGRRVTQTQYF
D: -; size: -; J: TRBJ2-7; V: TRBV11-3; DNA: TGTGCCAGCAGCTTTGCAGGGTCTCCCGAGCAGTACTTC; CDR3: CASSFAGSPEQYF
D: TRBD1; size: -; J: TRBJ1-2; V: TRBV6-6; DNA: TGTGCCAGCAACCCGGGACAGTCGCATGGCTACACCTTC; CDR3: CASNPGQSHGYTF
D: -; size: -; J: TRBJ2-7; V: TRBV6-5; DNA: TGTGCCAGCAGTTACGGAAGGGGAAGATTGGACGAGCAGTACTTC; CDR3: CASSYGRGRLDEQYF
D: -; size: -; J: TRBJ1-3; V: TRBV25-1; DNA: TGTGCCAGCAGTGTTCGCTCAGCTGGAAACACCATATATTTT; CDR3: CASSVRSAGNTIYF
D: TRBD1; size: once; J: TRBJ1-2; V: TRBV5-1; DNA: TGCGCCAGCAGCGTTGACAGGGGGAACTATGGCTACACCTTC; CDR3: CASSVDRGNYGYTF
D: -; size: -; J: TRBJ1-6; V: TRBV2; DNA: TGTGCCAGCAGTGAAGGGGGCAGGGCCGTTAATTCACCCCTCCACTTT; CDR3: CASSEGGRAVNSPLHF
D: TRBD1; size: -; J: TRBJ1-6; V: TRBV4-1; DNA: TGCGCCAGCAGCCAAGGGTACGCCAGGGGGGTTGGTTCACCCCTCCACTTT; CDR3: CASSQGYARGVGSPLHF
D: -; size: -; J: TRBJ1-3; V: TRBV11-2; DNA: TGTGCCAGCAGTAGAACAGGGTCTGGAAACACCATATATTTT; CDR3: CASSRTGSGNTIYF
D: -; size: few; J: TRBJ2-3; V: TRBV19; DNA: TGTGCCAGTAGTGTTACAGGAAGGTCAGATACGCAGTATTTT; CDR3: CASSVTGRSDTQYF
D: -; size: -; J: TRBJ1-1; V: TRBV10-2; DNA: TGCGCCAGCAGTGAAGTGGGAGGGAACACTGAAGCTTTCTTT; CDR3: CASSEVGGNTEAFF
D: -; size: once; J: TRBJ1-4; V: TRBV18; DNA: TGTGCCAGCTCACCACCGGGGAGAACTTTAAATGAAAAACTGTTTTTT; CDR3: CASSPPGRTLNEKLFF
D: -; size: -; J: TRBJ1-3; V: TRBV19; DNA: TGTGCCAGTAGATCATCACTAAGCTCTGGAAACACCATATATTTT; CDR3: CASRSSLSSGNTIYF
D: TRBD1; size: -; J: TRBJ1-5; V: TRBV4-2; DNA: TGTGCCAGCAGCTCTAGGACAGGGGGTTCGGTCGATCAGCCCCAGCATTTT; CDR3: CASSSRTGGSVDQPQHF
D: TRBD2; size: once; J: TRBJ2-3; V: TRBV4-2; DNA: TGTGCCAGCAGCCAAGAAGAAGCGGGGGGCAGCACAGATACGCAGTATTTT; CDR3: CASSQEEAGGSTDTQYF
D: TRBD1; size: -; J: TRBJ1-5; V: TRBV19; DNA: TGTGCCAGTAGTTTAGGAGACAGGGGAAGCGCTAATCAGCCCCAGCATTTT; CDR3: CASSLGDRGSANQPQHF
D: -; size: -; J: TRBJ2-7; V: TRBV11-3; DNA: TGTGCCAGCAGCGTACAGGGATCCTACGAGCAGTACTTC; CDR3: CASSVQGSYEQYF
D: -; size: -; J: TRBJ1-1; V: TRBV29-1; DNA: TGCAGCGCCCAACGGACAGACAACACTGAAGCTTTCTTT; CDR3: CSAQRTDNTEAFF
D: -; size: -; J: TRBJ1-5; V: TRBV19; DNA: TGTGCCAGTAGCTCCCAGGTGCAACAGCCCCAGCATTTT; CDR3: CASSSQVQQPQHF
D: TRBD1; size: -; J: TRBJ1-2; V: TRBV4-1; DNA: TGCGCCAGCAGCCAAGATCTTTCCAGGGGGGACTATGGCTACACCTTC; CDR3: CASSQDLSRGDYGYTF
D: TRBD2; size: -; J: TRBJ2-2; V: TRBV19; DNA: TGTGCCAGTACTCAAGCGGGGGGGCGCAGCACCGGGGAGCTGTTTTTT; CDR3: CASTQAGGRSTGELFF
D: -; size: -; J: TRBJ1-1; V: TRBV5-1; DNA: TGCGCCAGCAGGCTAACACTACAGGCTGGGATTGAAGCTTTCTTT; CDR3: CASRLTLQAGIEAFF
D: -; size: -; J: TRBJ2-7; V: TRBV20-1; DNA: TGCAGTGTACAGTCCTACGAGCAGTACTTC; CDR3: CSVQSYEQYF
D: -; size: few; J: TRBJ2-2; V: TRBV5-1; DNA: TGCGCCAGCAGATTGGTGGCCACAGGCGTAACCGCCAGCCGCACCGGGGAGCTGTTTTTT; CDR3: CASRLVATGVTASRTGELFF
D: -; size: -; J: TRBJ2-5; V: TRBV5-6; DNA: TGTGCCAGCAGCTTGGCCTTGCAGGGGATAGGAGAGACCCAGTACTTC; CDR3: CASSLALQGIGETQYF
D: -; size: -; J: TRBJ1-1; V: TRBV7-2; DNA: TGTGCCAGCGGAATACAGTCACGGACTGAAGCTTTCTTT; CDR3: CASGIQSRTEAFF
D: -; size: -; J: TRBJ2-7; V: TRBV27; DNA: TGTGCCAGCAGTTTATCGGTCAGGGGCTACGAGCAGTACTTC; CDR3: CASSLSVRGYEQYF
D: TRBD1; size: once; J: TRBJ2-1; V: TRBV12-5; DNA: TGTGCTAGTGGTTTTGGTGAGGGGGCGCTCAATGAGCAGTTCTTC; CDR3: CASGFGEGALNEQFF
D: -; size: -; J: TRBJ1-2; V: TRBV14; DNA: TGTGCCAGCAGCCCCAGGGGCGCCTTCGGCTACACCTTC; CDR3: CASSPRGAFGYTF
D: TRBD2; size: -; J: TRBJ2-1; V: TRBV19; DNA: TGTGCCAGTAGTATCAGCGGGGGAACCTACAATGAGCAGTTCTTC; CDR3: CASSISGGTYNEQFF
D: TRBD1; size: once; J: TRBJ1-1; V: TRBV29-1; DNA: TGCAGCGTTGCCTCTGACAGGGACACTGAAGCTTTCTTT; CDR3: CSVASDRDTEAFF
D: -; size: -; J: TRBJ1-2; V: TRBV9; DNA: TGTGCCAGCAGCGTTGACAGAGACATCGACCGAATATATGGCTACACCTTC; CDR3: CASSVDRDIDRIYGYTF
D: -; size: -; J: TRBJ2-1; V: TRBV21-1; DNA: TGTGCCAGCAGCCTGACTAGCGGGACACCACCGGATGAGCAGTTCTTC; CDR3: CASSLTSGTPPDEQFF
D: -; size: -; J: TRBJ2-3; V: TRBV18; DNA: TGTGCCAGCTCACATGGGGGGGGCCCTGAAGATACGCAGTATTTT; CDR3: CASSHGGGPEDTQYF
D: -; size: once; J: TRBJ1-3; V: TRBV18; DNA: TGTGCCAGCTCCCCCATCCGCGAAATCGGAAACACCATATATTTT; CDR3: CASSPIREIGNTIYF
D: TRBD2; size: -; J: TRBJ2-3; V: TRBV2; DNA: TGTGCCAGCAGTGATTCGACTAGCGGGGGGTACACAGATACGCAGTATTTT; CDR3: CASSDSTSGGYTDTQYF
D: -; size: -; J: TRBJ2-5; V: TRBV21-1; DNA: TGTGCCAGCAGCATTAGCGGGGGGACCCCATGGCTAGAGACCCAGTACTTC; CDR3: CASSISGGTPWLETQYF